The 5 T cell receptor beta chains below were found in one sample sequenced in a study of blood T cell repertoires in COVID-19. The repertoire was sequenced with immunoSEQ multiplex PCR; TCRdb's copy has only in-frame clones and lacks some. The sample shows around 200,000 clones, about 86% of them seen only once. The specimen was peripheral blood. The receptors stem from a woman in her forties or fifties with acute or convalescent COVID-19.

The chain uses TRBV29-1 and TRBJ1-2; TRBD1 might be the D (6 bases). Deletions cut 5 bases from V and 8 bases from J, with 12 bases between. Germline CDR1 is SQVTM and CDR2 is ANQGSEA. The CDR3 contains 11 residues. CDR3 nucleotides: TGCAGCGTTTACAGGGCGGACGGCTACACCTTC. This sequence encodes CSVYRADGYTF. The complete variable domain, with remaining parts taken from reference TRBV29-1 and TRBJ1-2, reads SAVISQKPSRDICQRGTSLTIQCQVDSQVTMMFWYRQQPGQSLTLIATANQGSEATYESGFVIDKFPISRPNLTFSTLTVSNMSPEDSSIYLCSVYRADGYTFGSGTRLTVV.

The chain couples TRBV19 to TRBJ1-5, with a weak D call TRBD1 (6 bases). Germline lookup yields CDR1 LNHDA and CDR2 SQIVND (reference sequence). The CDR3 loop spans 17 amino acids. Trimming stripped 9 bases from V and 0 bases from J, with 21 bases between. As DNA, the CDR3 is TGTGCCAGCGTGCTAGGACAGCCTTATTATAGCAATCAGCCCCAGCATTTT. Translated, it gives CASVLGQPYYSNQPQHF.

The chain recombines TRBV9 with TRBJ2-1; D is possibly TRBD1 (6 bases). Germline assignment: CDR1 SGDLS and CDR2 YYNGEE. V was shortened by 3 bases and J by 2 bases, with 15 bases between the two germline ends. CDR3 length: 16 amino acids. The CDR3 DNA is TGTGCCAGCAGCGAGGCCGGGACACTCCCCTACAATGAGCAGTTCTTC. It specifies CASSEAGTLPYNEQFF.

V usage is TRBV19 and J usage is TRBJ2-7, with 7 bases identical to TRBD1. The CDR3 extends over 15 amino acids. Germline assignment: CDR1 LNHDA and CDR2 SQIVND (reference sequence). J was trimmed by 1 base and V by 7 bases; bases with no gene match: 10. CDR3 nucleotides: TGTGCCAGTAATTCTGACAGGGAATCTTCCTACGAGCAGTACTTC. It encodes CASNSDRESSYEQYF.

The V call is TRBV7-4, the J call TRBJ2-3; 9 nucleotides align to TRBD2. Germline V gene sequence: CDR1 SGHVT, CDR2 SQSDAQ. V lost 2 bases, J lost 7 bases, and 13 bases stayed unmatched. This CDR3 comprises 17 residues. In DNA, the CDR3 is TGTGCCAGCAGCTTACCCCCGGCTAGCGGGACGGTGTATACGCAGTATTTT. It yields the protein CASSLPPASGTVYTQYF.